One and the same sample provided the 23 T cell receptor beta chains below, sequenced in a study of early T cells in non-severe SARS-CoV-2 infection. TCRdb re-derived calls from the 5' RACE reads in MiXCR, one entry per CDR3 protein. The sample comprises approximately 64,000 distinct CDR3 sequences, just under 5% of which are singletons, and just under 5% rests with the top ten. Sequencing was done on a sample of whole blood. Receptors were obtained from an adult who was a healthcare worker with PCR-confirmed SARS-CoV-2 infection or an uninfected control (not recorded which).

This clonotype was counted many times. The V gene is TRBV11-2, the J gene TRBJ2-5; TRBD1 might be the D (6 bases). This CDR3 is 14 amino acids long. Trimming cost V 3 bases and J 5 bases, with 13 bases left between them. Germline V gene sequence: CDR1 SGHAT, CDR2 FQNNGV. CDR3 sequence: CASSFSPQGETQYF. The CDR3 DNA reads as TGTGCCAGCAGCTTCTCCCCTCAGGGGGAGACCCAGTACTTC.

The chain uses TRBV7-9 and TRBJ2-5; the D gene is possibly TRBD1 (5 bases). V was cut by 4 bases and J by 3 bases, with 9 bases left in between. CDR1 is SEHNR and CDR2 is FQNEAQ in the germline V gene (reference sequence). This CDR3 is built from 13 residues. The CDR3 DNA reads TGTGCCAGCAGCTCGCAGACAGAAGAGACCCAGTACTTC. Protein product: CASSSQTEETQYF.

The chain employs TRBV30 and TRBJ2-3; D is possibly TRBD1 (6 bases). The germline gives CDR1 GTSNPN, CDR2 SVGIG (reference sequence). The V and J ends lost 1 base and 12 bases respectively, with 14 bases between them. This CDR3 region has 12 residues. The CDR3 bases are TGTGCCTGGAGTGAACAGGGACCAGACCAGTATTTT. Its protein is CAWSEQGPDQYF.

This clonotype has more than one count but fewer than ten. The chain is built from TRBV5-1 and TRBJ2-5; TRBD2 aligns across 7 bases. Trimming at V came to 2 bases and at J to 4 bases, leaving 2 bases not matched to a gene. The CDR3 extends over 13 amino acids. Germline V gives CDR1 SGHRS, CDR2 YFSETQ. This CDR3 reads CASSFQRGETQYF. The CDR3 DNA follows: TGCGCCAGCAGCTTCCAGCGGGGAGAGACCCAGTACTTC. Filled out from reference TRBV5-1 and TRBJ2-5, the complete variable domain reads KAGVTQTPRYLIKTRGQQVTLSCSPISGHRSVSWYQQTPGQGLQFLFEYFSETQRNKGNFPGRFSGRQFSNSRSEMNVSTLELGDSALYLCASSFQRGETQYFGPGTRLLVL.

There are many counts of this clonotype. This sequence joins TRBV20-1 and TRBJ2-7, with 7 bases aligning to TRBD1. The CDR3 runs 11 residues. Trimming at V came to 0 bases and at J to 7 bases, leaving 0 bases not matched to a gene. Germline assignment: CDR1 DFQATT and CDR2 SNEGSKA (reference sequence). The CDR3 region has the DNA TGCAGTGCTAGAGAGGACAGGGAGCAGTACTTC. This gives the protein CSAREDREQYF.

This clonotype occurred many times. This chain joins TRBV21-1 and TRBJ2-4; TRBD1, the table's D call, lacks a check against the DNA. TRBV21-1 is given as a pseudogene. This CDR3 comprises 12 residues. CDR3 nucleotide sequence: TGTGCCAGCAGGACAGGGCGCGACATTCAGTACTTC. It translates to CASRTGRDIQYF.

At least ten counts were recorded for this clonotype. The V and J genes are TRBV7-9 and TRBJ1-2; TRBD1 is a possible D gene (5 bases). This CDR3 comprises 15 residues. Germline CDR1 and CDR2: SEHNR and FQNEAQ (reference sequence). Between the trimmed V and J ends, which lost 0 bases and 2 bases, there was a span of 10 bases. The CDR3 nucleotides are TGTGCCAGCAGCTTAGCGGGCAGGGCAAACTATGGCTACACCTTC. This codes for CASSLAGRANYGYTF. The variable domain in full, completed from reference TRBV7-9 and TRBJ1-2, reads DTGVSQNPRHKITKRGQNVTFRCDPISEHNRLYWYRQTLGQGPEFLTYFQNEAQLEKSRLLSDRFSAERPKGSFSTLEIQRTEQGDSAMYLCASSLAGRANYGYTFGSGTRLTVV.

The chain carries TRBV20-1 and TRBJ2-5, with D uncertain. Germline values: CDR1 DFQATT, CDR2 SNEGSKA (reference sequence). This CDR3 is built from 13 residues. Trimming left V 6 bases short and J 5 bases short, with 16 bases between. The CDR3 loop reads CSAPEVGRETQYF. The CDR3 coding sequence is TGCAGTGCCCCCGAAGTCGGACGGGAGACCCAGTACTTC.

This clonotype occurred a few times. One end of the junction does not line up with germline, which may come from a read error. J is TRBJ2-2 and V is TRBV12-3 or TRBV12-4, with TRBD2 as a possible D gene (7 bases). The CDR3 is 15 residues long. This CDR3 is CASSLAEGGTGELFF. CDR3 DNA sequence: TGTGCCAGCAGTCTAGCGGAGGGGGGGACCGGGGAGCTGTTTTTT.

This clonotype was found a few times. J is TRBJ2-3 and V is TRBV20-1; the D call may be TRBD1 or TRBD2 (5 bases each). Germline-derived CDR1 and CDR2 are DFQATT and SNEGSKA (reference sequence). The V end lost 3 bases, the J end lost 2 bases, and 9 bases lay between the germline ends. The CDR3 runs 13 residues. The CDR3 coding sequence is TGCAGTGCTAGTAAGGGGACCACAGATACGCAGTATTTT. The encoded protein is CSASKGTTDTQYF.

This chain links TRBV6-6 with TRBJ2-3; D gene unclear. Trimming stripped 2 bases from V and 6 bases from J, with 6 bases between. Germline assignment: CDR1 MNHNY and CDR2 SVGAGI (reference sequence). The CDR3 is 12 residues long. The CDR3 DNA follows: TGTGCCAGCAGTTACCCCTTGGATACGCAGTATTTT. It specifies CASSYPLDTQYF.

The table lists this clonotype with many counts. The V gene is TRBV7-2, the J gene TRBJ2-3; TRBD2 matches at 7 bases. The germline V gene encodes CDR1 SGHTA and CDR2 FQGNSA. The ends lost 3 bases at V and 4 bases at J; junction bases unmatched: 1. The CDR3 spans 13 residues. CDR3 region: CASSLGGSDTQYF. CDR3 bases: TGTGCCAGCAGCTTGGGAGGGTCAGATACGCAGTATTTT.

The chain has TRBV6-5 and TRBJ2-7, with D tentatively TRBD2 (5 bases). The germline V gene encodes CDR1 MNHEY and CDR2 SVGAGI. V lost 2 bases and J 9 bases, leaving 14 bases between the germline ends. This CDR3 region has 13 residues. CDR3 coding DNA: TGTGCCAGCAGTTACGGGCAGACGGACTCGCAGTACTTC. It specifies CASSYGQTDSQYF.

This clonotype was seen only a few times. V usage is TRBV6-2 or TRBV6-3 and J usage is TRBJ2-1; no clear D gene. The germline gives CDR1 MNHEY, CDR2 SVGEGT. The CDR3 length is 13 residues. The V end was cut by 8 bases, the J end by 5 bases, with 13 bases between. The CDR3 coding sequence is TGTGCCAGCTCCCGAAGTAGTCACAATGAGCAGTTCTTC. Protein sequence: CASSRSSHNEQFF.

The V and J genes are TRBV24-1 and TRBJ1-2; the D is unclear. The germline CDR1 and CDR2 sequences are KGHDR and SFDVKD. CDR3 length equals 16 residues. Trimming pared 3 bases from V and 2 bases from J, leaving 15 bases between. The CDR3 loop is CATSDLPSVINYGYTF. Written as DNA, the CDR3 is TGTGCCACCAGTGATCTTCCTAGTGTTATAAACTATGGCTACACCTTC.

In its sample, this clonotype was seen many times. The chain recombines TRBV29-1 with TRBJ2-3, with a weak D call TRBD2 (5 bases). CDR3 length: 13 residues. V lost 4 bases to trimming and J lost 1 base, with 9 bases between them. From germline, CDR1 is SQVTM and CDR2 ANQGSEA. CDR3 amino acids: CSVVVSGTDTQYF. As DNA, the CDR3 is TGCAGCGTTGTAGTTAGCGGCACAGATACGCAGTATTTT.

In its sample, this clonotype was seen a few times. V is TRBV7-3 and J is TRBJ1-4; 8 bases line up with TRBD1. This CDR3 has 16 amino acids. Trimming removed 7 bases from V and 3 bases from J; junction bases left unmatched: 10. Looked up from germline, CDR1 is SGHTA and CDR2 is FQGTGA. For the CDR3, the DNA is TGTGCCAGCACCCCCGCAGGGGGCATCCCTAATGAAAAACTGTTTTTT. Its protein is CASTPAGGIPNEKLFF.

This clonotype came up many times. V gene TRBV4-1 combines with J gene TRBJ2-7; D not resolved. V gave up 0 bases and J gave up 3 bases, with 6 bases separating them. The length of the CDR3 is 13 residues. Germline V CDR1 and CDR2: MGHRA, YSYEKL. CDR3 sequence (DNA): TGCGCCAGCAGCCAAGATCCAGACTACGAGCAGTACTTC. Its translation: CASSQDPDYEQYF.

This clonotype has at least ten counts. J is TRBJ2-7 and V is TRBV10-3; 9 nucleotides line up with TRBD1. The CDR3 has 14 residues. CDR1 and CDR2 from the germline V gene are ENHRY and SYGVKD. V was pared by 5 bases and J by 2 bases, with 4 bases of the junction left unmatched. In DNA form, the CDR3 reads TGTGCCATCAGTCCGGGACAGGGCACCTACGAGCAGTACTTC. Its protein is CAISPGQGTYEQYF.

In its sample, this clonotype was seen a few times. A read error may account for a junction end that differs from germline. The chain is built from TRBV20-1 and TRBJ2-1, with 9 bases that match TRBD2. Germline V gene lookup returns CDR1 DFQATT and CDR2 SNEGSKA (reference sequence). The CDR3 consists of 16 residues. The CDR3 here is CSARALAGASYNEQFF. CDR3 in DNA: TGCAGTGCAAGAGCCTTAGCGGGAGCATCTTACAATGAGCAGTTCTTC.

This clonotype was seen at least ten times. The J gene is TRBJ1-1, the V gene TRBV5-1; D unresolved. Trimming cost V 0 bases and J 2 bases, with 5 bases left between them. This CDR3 has 13 amino acids. Germline lookup yields CDR1 SGHRS and CDR2 YFSETQ. The DNA of the CDR3 is TGCGCCAGCAGCTTGGACCTAAACACTGAAGCTTTCTTT. It yields the protein CASSLDLNTEAFF.

The V and J genes are TRBV5-1 and TRBJ2-3; 8 bases fit TRBD2. V was pared by 0 bases and J by 7 bases, with 10 bases of the junction left unmatched. The length of the CDR3 is 16 residues. CDR1 SGHRS and CDR2 YFSETQ come from the germline V gene. The CDR3 is CASSLDLGGGINTQYF. CDR3 in DNA: TGCGCCAGCAGCTTGGACCTGGGCGGGGGGATAAATACGCAGTATTTT.

This clonotype was picked up many times. V and J are TRBV7-2 and TRBJ2-4; D perhaps matches TRBD1 (6 bases). This CDR3 comprises 16 residues. Per the germline V gene, CDR1 is SGHTA and CDR2 is FQGNSA. Trimming took 1 base from V and 0 from J, leaving 10 bases between them. DNA of the CDR3: TGTGCCAGCAGCTTAGAGACAGGCATAGCCAAAAACATTCAGTACTTC. The encoded protein is CASSLETGIAKNIQYF.